This TCR beta chain stems from a study of multiple sclerosis patients with progressive multifocal leukoencephalopathy. Study-level results: Whether JC virus or general immunocompromise explains the findings remained unclear.

The time point was: time of PML onset. After about 15 to 60 months on natalizumab, the natalizumab-treated patients developed PML. At PML onset, T3 blood samples were taken. Spiked into each PCR were synthetic inline TR CDR3 controls of all V-J pairings. Clones were read by immunoSEQ multiplex PCR, and TCRdb kept only the in-frame ones, dropping some. In the table there are approximately 27,000 clones, approximately 85% of which are singletons. The CDR3 consists of 15 residues. Germline loops: CDR1 SGHAT, CDR2 FQNNGV. V lost 5 bases, J lost 4 bases, and 16 bases lay in between. Note on this clone: Antigen: not known.

The chain links TRBV11-2 to TRBJ2-3; D might be TRBD2 (5 bases). The receptor's source is a woman aged 30 to 39 with progressive multifocal leukoencephalopathy. The specimen was PBMCs, collected from a patient treated with natalizumab. The CDR3 bases are TGTGCCAGCAGCGCGAGCGGTATTAGCCCAGATACGCAGTATTTT. Translating gives CASSASGISPDTQYF.